Listed below are T cell receptor beta chains from one sample, sequenced in a study of beta chain features in type 1 diabetes. Clones were sequenced by immunoSEQ multiplex PCR, and TCRdb holds only the in-frame ones, with some missing. The sample lists a few hundred thousand clones; around a quarter were seen once. The specimen was central memory CD4+ T cells from blood. These receptor sequences come from a man aged 25 to 40 in good health. Both conserved end residues are part of each CDR3. The D gene is left open where the match is weak. Size values are once, few and many counts, or a class for expanded clones, and some rows have none.

d_call j_call v_call clone_size cdr3_nt cdr3_aa
- TRBJ2-5 TRBV30 few TGTGCCTGGAGGAAACTCGGGGATTCAGAGACCCAGTACTTC CAWRKLGDSETQYF
- TRBJ2-1 TRBV9 - TGTGCCAGCAGCGTAGTTACGGGGATGGGGAATGAGCAGTTCTTC CASSVVTGMGNEQFF
TRBD2 TRBJ2-1 TRBV7-2 once TGTGCCAGCAGCTTACTAGCGGGGGGCTCCTACAATGAGCAGTTCTTC CASSLLAGGSYNEQFF
TRBD1 TRBJ1-5 TRBV7-9 many TGTGCCAGCAGCCGGGAGTTAGGGGGCATAAATCAGCCCCAGCATTTT CASSRELGGINQPQHF
- TRBJ2-3 TRBV15 - TGTGCCACCAGCAGAGATCAGAGGCCAGATACGCAGTATTTT CATSRDQRPDTQYF
- TRBJ2-5 TRBV7-2 few TGCGCCAGCAGCCAAGATTTGCGGGCGCCGGAGACCCAGTACTTC CASSQDLRAPETQYF
TRBD1 TRBJ2-3 TRBV7-2 few TGTGCCAGCAGCGTCGGGGCGGGACAGGGACTCACAGATACGCAGTATTTT CASSVGAGQGLTDTQYF
- TRBJ1-5 TRBV29-1 many TGCAGCGTTGAAACGGCGCAGGGTCAGCCCCAGCATTTT CSVETAQGQPQHF
- TRBJ2-3 TRBV29-1 few TGCAGCCGTAGGTGGGGAGATACGCAGTATTTT CSRRWGDTQYF
- TRBJ1-1 TRBV18 - TGTGCCAGCTCCCGGGCGGGGAGTGTGAACACTGAAGCTTTCTTT CASSRAGSVNTEAFF
- TRBJ2-3 TRBV28 - TGTGCCAGCAGTCTACCTAGCACAGATACGCAGTATTTT CASSLPSTDTQYF
- TRBJ1-4 TRBV9 - TGTGCCAGCAGCCTAGGGCCCGAGATGGATGAAAAACTGTTTTTT CASSLGPEMDEKLFF
- TRBJ2-1 TRBV2 few TGTGCCAGCAGCGTACTAGAACAGGGCCGCCAGTTCTTC CASSVLEQGRQFF
- TRBJ2-7 TRBV5-1 - TGCGCCAGCAGCCGGGGCTACGAGCAGTACTTC CASSRGYEQYF
- TRBJ2-4 TRBV15 many TGTGCCACCAGCAGAGACAGGGGTGACATTCAGTACTTC CATSRDRGDIQYF
- TRBJ1-6 TRBV30 - TGTGCCTGGAGTGTGGGTCAGAGAAGTTCACCCCTCCACTTT CAWSVGQRSSPLHF
- TRBJ2-6 TRBV4-1 - TGCGCCAGCAGCCAAGCCCCTTCGTCTGGGGCCAACGTCCTGACTTTC CASSQAPSSGANVLTF
TRBD2 TRBJ2-7 TRBV10-3 - TGTGCCACAGGAGAAAGCGGGAGGGCCGGTGAGCAGTACTTC CATGESGRAGEQYF
TRBD2 TRBJ2-1 TRBV7-2 few TGTGCCAGCAGCCCTGGACTAGCGGGGAATGAGCAGTTCTTC CASSPGLAGNEQFF
TRBD2 TRBJ2-5 TRBV10-3 few TGTGCCATCAGTGACGGCGGGAGAAGTATCAGCCAAGAGACCCAGTACTTC CAISDGGRSISQETQYF
TRBD2 TRBJ2-3 TRBV29-1 - TGCAGCGCCCTCCTAGCGGGTACAGATACGCAGTATTTT CSALLAGTDTQYF
- TRBJ1-1 TRBV15 - TGTGCCACCAGCAGATCTCGAGGGAACACTGAAGCTTTCTTT CATSRSRGNTEAFF
- TRBJ2-7 TRBV10-3 few TGTGCCATCAGTGGGAGGGGAGACGAGCAGTACTTC CAISGRGDEQYF
TRBD2 TRBJ2-7 TRBV10-2 few TGCGCCAGCATTACTAGCGGGAGGGCCGAGAATCTGTACTTC CASITSGRAENLYF
TRBD2 TRBJ2-7 TRBV29-1 - TGCAGCGTTACAAATCCCACCGGGGGGTACTACGAGCAGTACTTC CSVTNPTGGYYEQYF
- TRBJ2-5 TRBV2 - TGTGCCAGCAGGCGGACGGAGCAAGAGACCCAGTACTTC CASRRTEQETQYF
TRBD1 TRBJ2-2 TRBV4-3 few TGCGCCAGCAGCCAAGGGACAGGGGGCACCGGGGAGCTGTTTTTT CASSQGTGGTGELFF
- TRBJ2-2 TRBV9 - TGTGCCAGCAAAGGGACAAACACCGGGGAGCTGTTTTTT CASKGTNTGELFF
- TRBJ2-5 TRBV18 few TGTGCCAGCTCACCAGGGACAAAAGAGACCCAGTACTTC CASSPGTKETQYF
TRBD1 TRBJ2-5 TRBV28 - TGTGCCAGCAGTATGACAGGGCTGGAGACCCAGTACTTC CASSMTGLETQYF
TRBD1 TRBJ2-5 TRBV29-1 many TGCAGCGCCGGGACAGGCCAGGGGACCCAGTACTTC CSAGTGQGTQYF
- TRBJ2-5 TRBV2 once TGTGCCAGCACCGCGGGATATCAAGAGACCCAGTACTTC CASTAGYQETQYF
- TRBJ2-2 TRBV30 - TGTGCCTGGACGCCGGGGACCGGGGAGCTGTTTTTT CAWTPGTGELFF
- TRBJ2-7 TRBV11-2 - TGTGCCAGCACCCCTAACAAGGGCACCTTATACGAGCAGTACTTC CASTPNKGTLYEQYF
- TRBJ2-7 TRBV4-1 - TGCGCCAGCAGTCCTAGAGGGGGTCATGCGGTCGAGCAGTACTTC CASSPRGGHAVEQYF
- TRBJ2-3 TRBV5-4 - TGTGCCAGCAGCGCTTTCCTAGGAGGGGTCACAGATACGCAGTATTTT CASSAFLGGVTDTQYF
- TRBJ2-7 TRBV7-9 few TGTGCCAGCAGCTTCAAGGGACCACAGTACTTC CASSFKGPQYF